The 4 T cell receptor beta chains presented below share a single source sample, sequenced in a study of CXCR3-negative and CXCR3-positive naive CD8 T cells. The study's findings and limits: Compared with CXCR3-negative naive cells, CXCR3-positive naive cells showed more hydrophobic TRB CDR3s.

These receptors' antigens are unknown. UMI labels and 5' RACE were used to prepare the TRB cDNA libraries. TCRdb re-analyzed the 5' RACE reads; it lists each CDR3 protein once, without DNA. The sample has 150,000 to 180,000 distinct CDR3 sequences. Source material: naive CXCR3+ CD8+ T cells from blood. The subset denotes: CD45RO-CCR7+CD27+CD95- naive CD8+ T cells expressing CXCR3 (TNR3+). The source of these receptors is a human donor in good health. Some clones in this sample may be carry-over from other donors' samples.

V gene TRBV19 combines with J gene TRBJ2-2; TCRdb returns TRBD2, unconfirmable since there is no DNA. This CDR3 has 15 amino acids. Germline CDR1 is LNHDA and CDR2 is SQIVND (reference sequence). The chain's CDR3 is CASTRLAGGAGELFF.

This CDR3 is CASIDRDIIYEQYF. The chain is built from TRBV7-6 and TRBJ2-7; TCRdb designates TRBD1, a call that cannot be tested without DNA. Germline CDR1 and CDR2: SGHVS and FNYEAQ. The CDR3 has 14 amino acids.

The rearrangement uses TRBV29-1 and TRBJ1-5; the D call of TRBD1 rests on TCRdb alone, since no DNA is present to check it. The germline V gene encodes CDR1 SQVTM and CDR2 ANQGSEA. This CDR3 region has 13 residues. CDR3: CSVGVGVDQPQHF.

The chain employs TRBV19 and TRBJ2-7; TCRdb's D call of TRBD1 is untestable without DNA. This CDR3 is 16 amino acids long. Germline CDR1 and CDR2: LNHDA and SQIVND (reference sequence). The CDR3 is CASSILGGGRTYEQYF. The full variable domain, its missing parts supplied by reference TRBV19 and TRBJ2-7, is DGGITQSPKYLFRKEGQNVTLSCEQNLNHDAMYWYRQDPGQGLRLIYYSQIVNDFQKGDIAEGYSVSREKKESFPLTVTSAQKNPTAFYLCASSILGGGRTYEQYFGPGTRLTVT.